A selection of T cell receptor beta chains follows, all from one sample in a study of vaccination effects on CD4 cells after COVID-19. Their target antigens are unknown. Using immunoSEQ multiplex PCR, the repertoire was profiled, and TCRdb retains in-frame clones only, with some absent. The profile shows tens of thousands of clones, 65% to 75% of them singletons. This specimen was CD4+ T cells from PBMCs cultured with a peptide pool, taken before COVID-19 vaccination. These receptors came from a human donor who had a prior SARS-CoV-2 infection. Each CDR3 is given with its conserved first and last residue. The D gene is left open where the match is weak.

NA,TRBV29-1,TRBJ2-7,CSGETGFPSYEQYF
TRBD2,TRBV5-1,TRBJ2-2,CASSHGALAGDTGELFF
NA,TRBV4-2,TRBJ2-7,CASSRGTAYEQYF
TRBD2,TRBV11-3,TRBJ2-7,CASSFLLAGSYEQYF
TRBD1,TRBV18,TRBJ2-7,CASSPRTGDHYEQYF
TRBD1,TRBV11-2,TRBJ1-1,CASSPDRVVTEAFF
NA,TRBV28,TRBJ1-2,CASSRTGNLGGYTF
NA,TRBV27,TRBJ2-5,CASSTNWGQETQYF
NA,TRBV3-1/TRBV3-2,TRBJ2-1,CASSPREQYNEQFF
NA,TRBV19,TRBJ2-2,CASSYDDNTGELFF
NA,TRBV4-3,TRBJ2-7,CASSQDYVARSYEQYF
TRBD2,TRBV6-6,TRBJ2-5,CASSYSLRGEQETQYF
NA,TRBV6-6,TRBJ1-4,CASVRGGLGANEKLFF
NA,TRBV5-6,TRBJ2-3,CASSYGTLDTDTQYF
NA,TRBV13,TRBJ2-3,CASSPLVMDTQYF
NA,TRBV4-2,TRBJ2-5,CASSQDRERGKETQYF
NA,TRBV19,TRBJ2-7,CASTHQAGADTTYEQYF
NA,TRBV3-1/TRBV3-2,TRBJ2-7,CASSPVPGHMGGQYF
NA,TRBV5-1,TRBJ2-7,CASSFTGRGGYYEQYF
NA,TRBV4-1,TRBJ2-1,CASSQFDYILSSYNEQFF
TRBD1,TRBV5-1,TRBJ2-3,CASSLTGGADTQYF